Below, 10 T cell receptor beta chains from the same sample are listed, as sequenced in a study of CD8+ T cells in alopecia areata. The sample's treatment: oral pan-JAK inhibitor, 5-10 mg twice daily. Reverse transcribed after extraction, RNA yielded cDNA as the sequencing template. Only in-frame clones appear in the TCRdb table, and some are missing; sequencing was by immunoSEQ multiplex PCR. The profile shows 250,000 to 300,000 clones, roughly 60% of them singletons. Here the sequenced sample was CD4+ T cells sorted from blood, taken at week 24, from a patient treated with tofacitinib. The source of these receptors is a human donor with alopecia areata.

For the CDR3, the DNA is TGCAGCGTTGCGGAAGGGGGCGCGGGCGCTGAAGCTTTCTTT. Translating it yields CSVAEGGAGAEAFF. The chain couples TRBV29-1 to TRBJ1-1, with 7 bases fitting TRBD1. The CDR3 length is 14 residues. The germline V gene encodes CDR1 SQVTM and CDR2 ANQGSEA. V shed 4 bases, J shed 6 bases, and the junction held 11 bases outside the gene matches.

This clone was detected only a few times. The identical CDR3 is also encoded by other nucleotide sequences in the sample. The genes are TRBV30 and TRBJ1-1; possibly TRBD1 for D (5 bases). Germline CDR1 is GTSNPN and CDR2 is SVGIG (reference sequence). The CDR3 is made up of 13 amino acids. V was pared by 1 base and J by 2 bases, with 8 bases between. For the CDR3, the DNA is TGTGCCTGGAGTGGCAGGGTCAACACTGAAGCTTTCTTT. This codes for CAWSGRVNTEAFF.

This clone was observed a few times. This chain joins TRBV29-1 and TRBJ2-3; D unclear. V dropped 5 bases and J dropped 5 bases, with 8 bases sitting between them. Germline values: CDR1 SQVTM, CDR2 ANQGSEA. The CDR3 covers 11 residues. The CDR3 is CSVNSGDTQYF. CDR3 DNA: TGCAGCGTTAACTCGGGAGATACGCAGTATTTT.

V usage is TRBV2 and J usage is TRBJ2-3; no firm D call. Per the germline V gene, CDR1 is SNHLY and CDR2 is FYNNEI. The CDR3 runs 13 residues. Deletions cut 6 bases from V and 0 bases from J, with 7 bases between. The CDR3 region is CASSAASTDTQYF. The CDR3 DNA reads TGTGCCAGCAGCGCAGCTAGCACAGATACGCAGTATTTT.

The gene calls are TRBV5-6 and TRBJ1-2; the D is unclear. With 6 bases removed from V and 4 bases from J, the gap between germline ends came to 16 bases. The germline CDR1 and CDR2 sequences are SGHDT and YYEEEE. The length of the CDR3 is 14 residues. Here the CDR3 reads CASTKNRGFYGYTF. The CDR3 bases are TGTGCCAGCACCAAGAATAGAGGGTTCTATGGCTACACCTTC.

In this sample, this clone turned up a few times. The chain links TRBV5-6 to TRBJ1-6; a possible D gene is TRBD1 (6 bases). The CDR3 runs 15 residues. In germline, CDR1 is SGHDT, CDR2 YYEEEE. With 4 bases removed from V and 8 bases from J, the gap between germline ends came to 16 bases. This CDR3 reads CASSPQQGRHSPLHF. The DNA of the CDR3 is TGTGCCAGCAGCCCGCAGCAGGGGAGGCATTCACCCCTCCACTTT. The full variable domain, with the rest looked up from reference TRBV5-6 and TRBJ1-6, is DAGVTQSPTHLIKTRGQQVTLRCSPKSGHDTVSWYQQALGQGPQFIFQYYEEEERQRGNFPDRFSGHQFPNYSSELNVNALLLGDSALYLCASSPQQGRHSPLHFGNGTRLTVT.

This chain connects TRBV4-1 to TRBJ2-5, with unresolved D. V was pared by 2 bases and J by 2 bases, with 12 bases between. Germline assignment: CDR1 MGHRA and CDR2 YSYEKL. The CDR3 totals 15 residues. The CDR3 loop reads CASSQTLGRQETQYF. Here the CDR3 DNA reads TGCGCCAGCAGCCAAACGTTGGGCAGACAAGAGACCCAGTACTTC.

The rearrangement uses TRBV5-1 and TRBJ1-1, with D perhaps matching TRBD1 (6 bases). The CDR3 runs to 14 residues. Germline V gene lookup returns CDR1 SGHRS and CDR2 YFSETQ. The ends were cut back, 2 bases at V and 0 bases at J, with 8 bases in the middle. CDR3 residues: CASSFRGMNTEAFF. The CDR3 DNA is TGCGCCAGCAGCTTCAGGGGCATGAACACTGAAGCTTTCTTT.

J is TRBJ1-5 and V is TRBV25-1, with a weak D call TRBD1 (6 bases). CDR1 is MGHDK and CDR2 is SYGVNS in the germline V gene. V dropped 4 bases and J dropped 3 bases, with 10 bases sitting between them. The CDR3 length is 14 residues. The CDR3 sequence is CASSGRGPNQPQHF. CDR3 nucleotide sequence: TGTGCCAGCAGTGGCAGGGGACCCAATCAGCCCCAGCATTTT.

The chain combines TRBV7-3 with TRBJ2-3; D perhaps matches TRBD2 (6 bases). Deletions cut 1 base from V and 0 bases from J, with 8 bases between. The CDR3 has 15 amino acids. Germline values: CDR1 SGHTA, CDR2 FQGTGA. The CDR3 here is CASSLMAGSTDTQYF. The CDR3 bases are TGTGCCAGCAGCTTAATGGCGGGGAGCACAGATACGCAGTATTTT.